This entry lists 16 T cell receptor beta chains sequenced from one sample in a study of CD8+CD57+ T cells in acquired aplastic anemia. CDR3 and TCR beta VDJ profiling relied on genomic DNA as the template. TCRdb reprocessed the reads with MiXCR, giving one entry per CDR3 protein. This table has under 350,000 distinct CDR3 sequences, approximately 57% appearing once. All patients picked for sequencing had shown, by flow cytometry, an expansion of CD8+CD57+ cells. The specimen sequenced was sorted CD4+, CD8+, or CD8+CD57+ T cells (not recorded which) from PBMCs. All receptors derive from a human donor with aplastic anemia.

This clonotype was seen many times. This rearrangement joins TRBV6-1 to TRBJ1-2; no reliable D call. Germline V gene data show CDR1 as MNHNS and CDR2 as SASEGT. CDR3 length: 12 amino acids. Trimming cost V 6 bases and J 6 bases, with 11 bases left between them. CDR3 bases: TGTGCCAGCAGACAAGAGGTAGATGGCTACACCTTC. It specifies CASRQEVDGYTF.

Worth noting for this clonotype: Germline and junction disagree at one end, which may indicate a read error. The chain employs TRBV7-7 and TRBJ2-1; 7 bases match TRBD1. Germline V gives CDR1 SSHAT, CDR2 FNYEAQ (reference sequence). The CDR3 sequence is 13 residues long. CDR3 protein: CASSSETGSEQFF. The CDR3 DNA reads TGTGCTAGCAGCTCCGAGACAGGGTCTGAGCAGTTCTTC.

As DNA, the CDR3 is TGTGCCAGCAGCCGACAGACAGGGAGCTTGGGAGAGCAGTACTTC. Translated, it gives CASSRQTGSLGEQYF. The chain combines TRBV11-2 with TRBJ2-7; 7 nucleotides align to TRBD1. Germline CDR1 reads SGHAT; CDR2 reads FQNNGV. CDR3 length equals 15 residues. The V and J ends lost 5 bases and 7 bases, in that order; junction bases with no gene match: 14.

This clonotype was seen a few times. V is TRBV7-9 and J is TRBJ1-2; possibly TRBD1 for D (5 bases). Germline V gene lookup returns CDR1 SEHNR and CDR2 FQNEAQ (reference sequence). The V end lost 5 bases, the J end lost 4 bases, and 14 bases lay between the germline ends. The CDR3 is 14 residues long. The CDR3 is CASSKDGTGYGYTF. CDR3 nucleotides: TGTGCCAGCAGCAAGGATGGGACGGGCTATGGCTACACCTTC.

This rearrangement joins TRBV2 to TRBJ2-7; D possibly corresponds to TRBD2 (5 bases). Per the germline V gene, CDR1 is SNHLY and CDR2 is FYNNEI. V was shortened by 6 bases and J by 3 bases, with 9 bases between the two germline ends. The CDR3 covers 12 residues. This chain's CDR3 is CASSPGFYEQYF. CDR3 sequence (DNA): TGTGCCAGCAGCCCGGGGTTCTACGAGCAGTACTTC.

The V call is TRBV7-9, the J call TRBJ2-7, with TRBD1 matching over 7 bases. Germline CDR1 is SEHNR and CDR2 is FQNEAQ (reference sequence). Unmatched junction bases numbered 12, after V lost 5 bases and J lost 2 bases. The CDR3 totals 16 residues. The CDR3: CASSVLPGQRPYEQYF. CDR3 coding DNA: TGTGCCAGCAGCGTGTTACCGGGACAGCGTCCCTACGAGCAGTACTTC.

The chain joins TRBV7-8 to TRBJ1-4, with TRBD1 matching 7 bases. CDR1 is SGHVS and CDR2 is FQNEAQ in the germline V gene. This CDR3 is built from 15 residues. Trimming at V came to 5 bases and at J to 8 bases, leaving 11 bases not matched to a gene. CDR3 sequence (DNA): TGTGCCAGCAGCCCCCGGGACAGCGTCGGAGAAAAACTGTTTTTT. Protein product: CASSPRDSVGEKLFF.

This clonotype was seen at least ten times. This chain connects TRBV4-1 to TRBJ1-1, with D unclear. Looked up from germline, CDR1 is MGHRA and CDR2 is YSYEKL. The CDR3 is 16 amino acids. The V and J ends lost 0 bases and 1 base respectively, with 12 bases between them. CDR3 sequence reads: CASSQDMWFKNTEAFF. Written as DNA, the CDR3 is TGCGCCAGCAGCCAAGATATGTGGTTTAAGAACACTGAAGCTTTCTTT.

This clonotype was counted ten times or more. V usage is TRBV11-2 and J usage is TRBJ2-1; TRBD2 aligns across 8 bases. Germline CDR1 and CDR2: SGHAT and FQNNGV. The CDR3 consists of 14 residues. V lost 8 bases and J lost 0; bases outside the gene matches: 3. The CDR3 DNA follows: TGTGCCAGCCTCGGGGGGGGCTCCTACAATGAGCAGTTCTTC. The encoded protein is CASLGGGSYNEQFF.

CDR3: CAISESGTLVNYGYTF. CDR3 in DNA: TGTGCCATCAGTGAGTCCGGGACACTCGTTAACTATGGCTACACCTTC. The J gene is TRBJ1-2, the V gene TRBV10-3; possible D gene TRBD1, 6 bases. The germline V gene encodes CDR1 ENHRY and CDR2 SYGVKD. V was clipped by 0 bases and J by 1 base, with 12 bases between them. The CDR3 runs to 16 residues.

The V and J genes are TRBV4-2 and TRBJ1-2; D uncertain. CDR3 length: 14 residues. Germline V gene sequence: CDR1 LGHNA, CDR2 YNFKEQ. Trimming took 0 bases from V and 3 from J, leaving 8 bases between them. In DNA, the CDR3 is TGTGCCAGCAGCCAAGATCAAGGCGACTATGGCTACACCTTC. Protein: CASSQDQGDYGYTF.

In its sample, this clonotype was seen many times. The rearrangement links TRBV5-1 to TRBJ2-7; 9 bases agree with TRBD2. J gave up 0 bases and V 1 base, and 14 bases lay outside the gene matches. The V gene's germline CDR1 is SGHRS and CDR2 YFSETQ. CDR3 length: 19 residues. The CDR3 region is CASSLKIGASGADSYEQYF. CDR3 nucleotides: TGCGCCAGCAGCTTGAAAATAGGGGCTAGCGGGGCCGACTCCTACGAGCAGTACTTC.

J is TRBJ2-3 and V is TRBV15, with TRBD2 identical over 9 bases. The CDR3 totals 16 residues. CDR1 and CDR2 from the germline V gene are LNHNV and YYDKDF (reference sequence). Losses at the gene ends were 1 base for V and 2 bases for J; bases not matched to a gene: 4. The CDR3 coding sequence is TGTGCCACCAGCAGAGCTGGACTAGCGATCACAGATACGCAGTATTTT. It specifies CATSRAGLAITDTQYF.

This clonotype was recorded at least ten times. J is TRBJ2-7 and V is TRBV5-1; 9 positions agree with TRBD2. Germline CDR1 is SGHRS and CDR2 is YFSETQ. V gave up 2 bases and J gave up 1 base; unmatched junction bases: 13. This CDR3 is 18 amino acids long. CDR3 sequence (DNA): TGCGCCAGCAGCTTAGGTGACGCTTGGACTAGCGCTTCCTACGAGCAGTACTTC. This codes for CASSLGDAWTSASYEQYF.

The CDR3 DNA reads TGTGCCAGCGCGGTACAGGGTCCTGAAGCTTTCTTT. Protein sequence: CASAVQGPEAFF. This chain joins TRBV2 and TRBJ1-1, with a possible D match to TRBD1 (6 bases). V dropped 8 bases and J dropped 6 bases, with 13 bases sitting between them. The CDR3 sequence is 12 residues long. Germline V CDR1 and CDR2: SNHLY, FYNNEI.

CDR3 in amino acids: CASSLGRISALEQFF. In DNA, the CDR3 is TGTGCCAGCAGCTTAGGGCGAATCTCAGCCCTGGAGCAGTTCTTC. The gene calls are TRBV7-2 and TRBJ2-1; D gene ambiguous. The CDR3 sequence is 15 residues long. Trimming cost V 1 base and J 10 bases, with 17 bases left between them. The V gene's germline CDR1 is SGHTA and CDR2 FQGNSA.